Presented here are 25 T cell receptor beta chains from one specimen sequenced in a study of blood T cell repertoires in COVID-19. Produced via immunoSEQ multiplex PCR; TCRdb's table is partial and in-frame only. Of 150,000 or so clones in the sample, roughly 93% are singletons; the top ten hold roughly 2.1%. The source material was peripheral blood. These receptors were taken from a woman aged 55-69 years with COVID-19, enrolled during active disease.

Remarks on this clone: As the CDR3 is not closed by the conserved phenylalanine or tryptophan, this likely results from a read error. No DNA is shown, since the ends of the CDR3 on it are uncertain; the CDR3 is the one TCRdb lists. This chain's CDR3 is CASSQDLWGKM. V usage is TRBV3-1 (or the pseudogene TRBV3-2) and J usage is TRBJ1-2; no check of the table's D call, TRBD1, against the DNA was made. The CDR3 extends over 11 residues, inclusive of both ends. Germline lookup yields CDR1 LGHDT and CDR2 YNNKEL (reference sequence).

In the case of this clone: Different DNA sequences within this sample yield the same CDR3. The chain couples TRBV9 to TRBJ1-2; D is possibly TRBD1 (5 bases). Germline loops: CDR1 SGDLS, CDR2 YYNGEE. V lost 2 bases, J lost 3 bases, and 11 bases lay in between. The CDR3 loop spans 14 amino acids. CDR3 amino acids: CASSVGGGDYGYTF. The CDR3 region has the DNA TGTGCCAGCAGCGTTGGTGGAGGGGACTATGGCTACACCTTC.

This chain connects TRBV9 to TRBJ1-6; 8 bases match TRBD1. Germline V gene sequence: CDR1 SGDLS, CDR2 YYNGEE. The V gene end was trimmed by 4 bases and the J gene end by 7 bases; junction bases not matched to a gene: 7. The CDR3 is made up of 15 amino acids. The CDR3 DNA reads as TGTGCCAGCAGCTCAGGACAGGGCCGGAATTCACCCCTCCACTTT. Residues: CASSSGQGRNSPLHF. Full variable domain (missing parts from reference TRBV9 and TRBJ1-6): DSGVTQTPKHLITATGQRVTLRCSPRSGDLSVYWYQQSLDQGLQFLIQYYNGEERAKGNILERFSAQQFPDLHSELNLSSLELGDSALYFCASSSGQGRNSPLHFGNGTRLTVT.

The V call is TRBV28, the J call TRBJ1-2, with D uncertain. The germline CDR1 and CDR2 sequences are MDHEN and SYDVKM. The CDR3 extends over 11 amino acids. V lost 8 bases, J lost 1 base, and 5 bases lay in between. The CDR3 protein is CASSNNYGYTF. The CDR3 coding sequence is TGTGCCAGCTCCAATAACTATGGCTACACCTTC.

The chain employs TRBV7-9 and TRBJ1-4, with a tentative D call TRBD1 (5 bases). Trimming cost V 1 base and J 6 bases, with 6 bases left between them. The CDR3 totals 13 residues. Germline CDR1 SEHNR, CDR2 FQNEAQ (reference sequence). The CDR3 sequence is CASSLEGYEKLFF. DNA for the CDR3: TGTGCCAGCAGCTTAGAGGGGTATGAAAAACTGTTTTTT.

The chain recombines TRBV7-9 with TRBJ2-2; TRBD1 agrees at 7 bases. Per germline, CDR1 SEHNR and CDR2 FQNEAQ (reference sequence). With 4 bases clipped from V and 1 base from J, the junction kept 15 bases outside the gene matches. This CDR3 comprises 19 residues. CDR3: CASSSGLDRTSLNTGELFF. The DNA of the CDR3 is TGTGCCAGCAGCTCAGGATTGGACAGGACATCACTGAACACCGGGGAGCTGTTTTTT.

The V and J genes are TRBV21-1 and TRBJ1-2; TRBD1 is the table's D call, not checked against the DNA. TRBV21-1 is marked as a pseudogene. This CDR3 has 12 residues. CDR3 sequence: CASREDRFGYTF. CDR3 nucleotide sequence: TGTGCCAGCAGGGAGGACAGGTTTGGCTACACCTTC.

V is TRBV9 and J is TRBJ1-5; D is unclear. Per the germline V gene, CDR1 is SGDLS and CDR2 is YYNGEE. The CDR3 loop spans 14 amino acids. The V gene lost 4 bases and the J gene lost 2 bases, with 10 bases spanning the gap. CDR3 nucleotide sequence: TGTGCCAGCAGCTCGGGTCTCGGCAATCAGCCCCAGCATTTT. Protein: CASSSGLGNQPQHF.

V usage is TRBV19 and J usage is TRBJ1-1, with D hard to call. The CDR3 loop spans 13 amino acids. CDR1 LNHDA and CDR2 SQIVND come from the germline V gene (reference sequence). V was shortened by 5 bases and J by 1 base, with 8 bases between the two germline ends. DNA of the CDR3: TGTGCCAGTAGTTTGGCAGAGAACACTGAAGCTTTCTTT. Amino acids: CASSLAENTEAFF.

This clone occurred once. The chain has TRBV19 and TRBJ1-1; D unclear. This CDR3 has 13 amino acids. V dropped 0 bases and J dropped 8 bases, with 10 bases sitting between them. Germline V gene lookup returns CDR1 LNHDA and CDR2 SQIVND (reference sequence). The CDR3 region is CASSIDRQAEAFF. DNA of the CDR3: TGTGCCAGTAGTATAGATCGGCAGGCAGAAGCTTTCTTT.

This clone was counted once. The chain carries TRBV7-2 and TRBJ1-2, with 8 bases lining up with TRBD1. The CDR3 contains 16 residues. CDR1 is SGHTA, CDR2 FQGNSA, per germline. V dropped 0 bases and J dropped 6; count of bases not matched to a gene: 9. CDR3 nucleotide sequence: TGTGCCAGCAGCTTAGCGGCCCGGCGGACAGGGAATGGCTACACCTTC. Translated, it gives CASSLAARRTGNGYTF.

In this sample, this clone turned up once. The chain uses TRBV19 and TRBJ1-3; D might be TRBD1 (5 bases). The CDR3 length is 17 residues. V was cut by 7 bases and J by 0 bases, with 19 bases left in between. CDR1 and CDR2 (germline): LNHDA, SQIVND (reference sequence). CDR3 region: CASTRRGSASSGNTIYF. CDR3 nucleotide sequence: TGTGCCAGTACCCGGAGGGGATCCGCTAGCTCTGGAAACACCATATATTTT.

CDR3 region: CASSPTSGVVEQFF. DNA for the CDR3: TGTGCCAGCAGCCCGACTAGCGGGGTTGTTGAGCAGTTCTTC. The chain links TRBV2 to TRBJ2-1; TRBD2 matches at 11 bases. The CDR3 extends over 14 amino acids. The V and J ends lost 6 bases and 9 bases, in that order; junction bases with no gene match: 7. The germline CDR1 and CDR2 sequences are SNHLY and FYNNEI.

The chain has TRBV7-9 and TRBJ2-2, with a possible D match to TRBD1 (5 bases). CDR1 is SEHNR and CDR2 is FQNEAQ in the germline V gene (reference sequence). The V and J ends lost 5 bases and 0 bases respectively, with 13 bases between them. This CDR3 comprises 16 residues. CDR3 region: CASSLRQPANTGELFF. CDR3 coding DNA: TGTGCCAGCAGCCTCAGACAGCCCGCGAACACCGGGGAGCTGTTTTTT.

J is TRBJ1-4 and V is TRBV7-2; no firm D call. Germline V gene sequence: CDR1 SGHTA, CDR2 FQGNSA. V lost 1 base and J 5 bases, leaving 8 bases between the germline ends. The CDR3 consists of 14 residues. The CDR3 DNA sequence: TGTGCCAGCAGCTTAGTCTACTCCAATGAAAAACTGTTTTTT. It is translated as CASSLVYSNEKLFF.

The chain joins TRBV6-6 to TRBJ1-3; perhaps TRBD1 as D (5 bases). Germline V gives CDR1 MNHNY, CDR2 SVGAGI (reference sequence). This CDR3 has 15 amino acids. V lost 5 bases, J lost 2 bases, and 13 bases lay in between. CDR3 nucleotides: TGTGCCAGCAGTGCGGGGCGCAGGGCTGGAAACACCATATATTTT. Its translation is CASSAGRRAGNTIYF.

The J gene is TRBJ1-4, the V gene TRBV6-2 or TRBV6-3; D perhaps matches TRBD1 (6 bases). This CDR3 comprises 16 residues. CDR1 MNHEY and CDR2 SVGEGT come from the germline V gene. V shed 4 bases and J shed 0 bases, with 12 bases lying between them. The chain's CDR3 is CASSFLRQATNEKLFF. The CDR3 coding sequence is TGTGCCAGCAGTTTCCTCCGACAGGCAACTAATGAAAAACTGTTTTTT.

J is TRBJ2-7 and V is TRBV7-2, with a possible D match to TRBD1 (6 bases). This CDR3 is built from 13 residues. Trimming shortened V by 4 bases and J by 4 bases, and 11 bases separated the two germline ends. Germline CDR1 and CDR2: SGHTA and FQGNSA. This CDR3 is CASSYDRSYEQYF. The CDR3 DNA reads as TGTGCCAGCAGCTACGACAGGAGTTACGAGCAGTACTTC.

V and J are TRBV15 and TRBJ1-5; 8 bases line up with TRBD1. CDR1 is LNHNV, CDR2 YYDKDF, per germline (reference sequence). J was trimmed by 4 bases and V by 0 bases; bases with no gene match: 8. The CDR3 consists of 17 residues. This CDR3 reads CATSRDQGARGNQPQHF. The CDR3 DNA reads as TGTGCCACCAGCAGAGATCAGGGGGCGCGGGGTAATCAGCCCCAGCATTTT.

The chain uses TRBV7-4 and TRBJ2-7; weak D call: TRBD1 (6 bases). This CDR3 region has 15 residues. Between the trimmed V and J ends, which lost 8 bases and 2 bases, there was a span of 19 bases. Germline-derived CDR1 and CDR2 are SGHVT and SQSDAQ. The CDR3 DNA sequence: TGTGCCAGCCTAACCGGGACACCTAGCACCTACGAGCAGTACTTC. This sequence encodes CASLTGTPSTYEQYF.

In DNA form, the CDR3 reads TGTGCCAGCAGCCCCGGAGCGGGTTTCATGGGCTACACCTTC. Translation gives CASSPGAGFMGYTF. The rearrangement uses TRBV7-8 and TRBJ1-2; D is uncertain. The CDR3 has 14 amino acids. Germline V gene sequence: CDR1 SGHVS, CDR2 FQNEAQ. Trimming cost V 5 bases and J 8 bases, with 18 bases left between them.

V gene TRBV2 combines with J gene TRBJ1-2, with 9 positions matching TRBD1. The length of the CDR3 is 15 residues. V dropped 5 bases and J dropped 7; count of bases not matched to a gene: 11. Germline CDR1 and CDR2: SNHLY and FYNNEI. CDR3 in amino acids: CASSPTGGRAGGYTF. The CDR3 DNA reads as TGTGCCAGCAGTCCCACAGGGGGCAGGGCGGGTGGCTACACCTTC. The whole variable domain, filled in from reference TRBV2 and TRBJ1-2, reads EPEVTQTPSHQVTQMGQEVILRCVPISNHLYFYWYRQILGQKVEFLVSFYNNEISEKSEIFDDQFSVERPDGSNFTLKIRSTKLEDSAMYFCASSPTGGRAGGYTFGSGTRLTVV.

The chain carries TRBV5-1 and TRBJ2-2; 7 nucleotides align to TRBD1. After removal of 4 bases from V and 0 bases from J, the junction contained 6 bases not matched to a gene. Germline CDR1 and CDR2: SGHRS and YFSETQ. The CDR3 has 16 residues. CDR3 DNA sequence: TGCGCCAGCAGCCGTACCGGGACAGCGAACACCGGGGAGCTGTTTTTT. Translating it yields CASSRTGTANTGELFF.

The chain links TRBV6-5 to TRBJ2-3; 7 nucleotides match TRBD1. The V gene's germline CDR1 is MNHEY and CDR2 SVGAGI. V trimming: 2 bases; J trimming: 5 bases; junction bases outside the gene matches: 4. CDR3 length: 14 residues. The CDR3 region is CASSYVPGGDTQYF. The CDR3 DNA sequence: TGTGCCAGCAGTTACGTGCCAGGGGGAGATACGCAGTATTTT.

Remarks on this clone: One junction end disagrees with the germline gene, perhaps due to a read error. The V and J genes are TRBV27 and TRBJ1-1; 7 nucleotides align to TRBD1. The CDR3 covers 12 residues. Germline V gives CDR1 MNHEY, CDR2 SMNVEV (reference sequence). Written as DNA, the CDR3 is TGTGCCAGTAGTTACAGGGGCGGGTGGGCTTTCTTT. The encoded protein is CASSYRGGWAFF.